The 9 T cell receptor beta chains below were found in one sample sequenced in a study of early T cells in non-severe SARS-CoV-2 infection. TCRdb fed the 5' RACE reads into MiXCR, producing one record per CDR3 protein. The sample lists around 99,000 distinct CDR3 sequences; around 10% were seen once. The sequencing sample was made of whole blood. These receptors were obtained from an adult who was a healthcare worker with PCR-confirmed SARS-CoV-2 infection or an uninfected control (not recorded which).

This clonotype occurred many times. The chain couples TRBV18 to TRBJ1-2; 9 nucleotides match TRBD1. V was pared by 3 bases and J by 7 bases, with 6 bases of the junction left unmatched. The germline V gene encodes CDR1 KGHSH and CDR2 LQKENI. This CDR3 comprises 14 residues. The CDR3 nucleotides are TGTGCCAGCTCACCGGACGGGACAGGGTTTGGCTACACCTTC. Translating gives CASSPDGTGFGYTF.

This clonotype has ten or more counts. The chain recombines TRBV28 with TRBJ2-7; a possible D gene is TRBD1 (7 bases). Germline-derived CDR1 and CDR2 are MDHEN and SYDVKM. CDR3 length equals 11 residues. V lost 5 bases and J 7 bases, leaving 9 bases between the germline ends. The CDR3 nucleotides read TGTGCCAGCAGTCCAGGGGGGGAGCAGTACTTC. Residues: CASSPGGEQYF. Complete variable domain (other parts from reference TRBV28 and TRBJ2-7): DVKVTQSSRYLVKRTGEKVFLECVQDMDHENMFWYRQDPGLGLRLIYFSYDVKMKEKGDIPEGYSVSREKKERFSLILESASTNQTSMYLCASSPGGEQYFGPGTRLTVT.

This sequence joins TRBV3-1 and TRBJ2-1; D is unresolved. The CDR3 contains 12 residues. V dropped 5 bases and J dropped 9 bases, with 11 bases sitting between them. Per germline, CDR1 LGHDT and CDR2 YNNKEL (reference sequence). CDR3 sequence reads: CASSSRLGEQFF. In nucleotides, the CDR3 is TGTGCCAGCAGCTCTAGACTGGGTGAGCAGTTCTTC.

This clonotype was seen a handful of times. V and J are TRBV7-9 and TRBJ2-1; D might be TRBD1 (6 bases). This CDR3 has 15 residues. Germline V gives CDR1 SEHNR, CDR2 FQNEAQ (reference sequence). The V end was cut by 5 bases, the J end by 2 bases, with 13 bases between. The CDR3 DNA reads as TGTGCCAGCAGCCCGTCGGGGACACCCTACAATGAGCAGTTCTTC. This encodes CASSPSGTPYNEQFF.

V is TRBV29-1 and J is TRBJ2-7, with 7 positions matching TRBD1. CDR1 is SQVTM and CDR2 is ANQGSEA in the germline V gene. This CDR3 is 16 amino acids long. After removal of 7 bases from V and 2 bases from J, the junction contained 17 bases not matched to a gene. CDR3 DNA sequence: TGCAGCGCTGGCCTTGTCCGGGACAGCAGACCCTACGAGCAGTACTTC. It yields the protein CSAGLVRDSRPYEQYF.

V gene TRBV29-1 combines with J gene TRBJ1-1; TRBD1 matches at 8 bases. The junction had 8 bases not matched to a gene; V was cut back by 7 bases and J by 4 bases. There are 13 residues in the CDR3. CDR1 is SQVTM, CDR2 ANQGSEA, per germline. The CDR3 sequence: CSGGQGRSTEAFF. The CDR3 bases are TGCAGCGGAGGACAGGGACGTTCCACTGAAGCTTTCTTT.

This clonotype was counted a few times. The chain employs TRBV28 and TRBJ1-3, with D possibly matching TRBD1 (5 bases). Germline CDR1 MDHEN, CDR2 SYDVKM. The V end lost 2 bases, the J end lost 2 bases, and 7 bases lay between the germline ends. This CDR3 is built from 14 residues. CDR3 residues: CASSLGDAGNTIYF. The CDR3 nucleotides read TGTGCCAGCAGTTTAGGGGACGCTGGAAACACCATATATTTT.

The sample holds a few counts of this clonotype. V and J are TRBV7-9 and TRBJ1-1, with D perhaps TRBD1 (5 bases). V dropped 1 base and J dropped 10 bases, with 10 bases sitting between them. The CDR3 consists of 12 residues. CDR1 is SEHNR, CDR2 FQNEAQ, per germline (reference sequence). The CDR3 region is CASSLGAQGAFF. CDR3 bases: TGTGCCAGCAGCTTAGGGGCCCAGGGAGCTTTCTTT.

J is TRBJ1-6 and V is TRBV5-4, with D hard to call. This CDR3 has 14 amino acids. Germline assignment: CDR1 SGHNT and CDR2 YYREEE (reference sequence). The V end lost 0 bases, the J end lost 5 bases, and 6 bases lay between the germline ends. The CDR3 DNA sequence: TGTGCCAGCAGCTTGGCGCAGGATAATTCACCCCTCCACTTT. Translation: CASSLAQDNSPLHF. Together with reference TRBV5-4 and TRBJ1-6, the CDR3 gives the full variable domain: ETGVTQSPTHLIKTRGQQVTLRCSSQSGHNTVSWYQQALGQGPQFIFQYYREEENGRGNFPPRFSGLQFPNYSSELNVNALELDDSALYLCASSLAQDNSPLHFGNGTRLTVT.